The 21 T cell receptor beta chains given below trace back to one sample, sequenced in a study of blood T cell repertoires in COVID-19 (dated by TCRdb to about 2020). Library prep was done by the immunoSEQ multiplex PCR assay. Drawn from immuneACCESS, this table holds only the in-frame rearrangements with V and J called that TCRdb kept. Clones are partly lost; checked studies trace under half to an unresolved V gene and leave the rest unexplained. The sample data list about 200,000 clones, and 70% to 90% of these were observed just once. The top ten constitute approximately 7.4% of the sample. The specimen was PBMCs or T cells enriched from blood (not recorded which). These receptors were taken from a woman aged 40-49 years with acute COVID-19.

The chain couples TRBV27 to TRBJ2-1; weak D call: TRBD2 (5 bases). CDR3 size: 15 residues. V dropped 5 bases and J dropped 8 bases, with 19 bases sitting between them. Germline V lookup: CDR1 MNHEY, CDR2 SMNVEV (reference sequence). The chain's CDR3 is CASSPRVVALDEQFF. The CDR3 DNA is TGTGCCAGCAGTCCGCGGGTGGTAGCCCTCGATGAGCAGTTCTTC.

CDR3 DNA sequence: TGTGCCAGCAGTTTCGGGACAGGAAGGAACACTGAAGCTTTCTTT. Protein: CASSFGTGRNTEAFF. The chain couples TRBV6-4 to TRBJ1-1; 8 positions agree with TRBD1. The germline CDR1 and CDR2 sequences are MRHNA and SNTAGT. The CDR3 length is 15 residues. V shed 5 bases and J 1 base; nucleotides not matched to a gene: 6.

The chain couples TRBV7-2 to TRBJ2-2; possibly TRBD2 for D (5 bases). V was cut by 11 bases and J by 0 bases, with 10 bases left in between. This CDR3 is built from 13 residues. Germline CDR1 reads SGHTA; CDR2 reads FQGNSA. The CDR3 region has the DNA TGTGCCGGAGGACGGCCGAACACCGGGGAGCTGTTTTTT. Encoded protein: CAGGRPNTGELFF.

This clone has only one observation. The chain has TRBV3-1 (or the pseudogene TRBV3-2) and TRBJ2-7, with 8 bases fitting TRBD2. The CDR3 has 15 amino acids. Trimming removed 5 bases from V and 5 bases from J; junction bases left unmatched: 11. Germline assignment: CDR1 LGHDT and CDR2 YNNKEL (reference sequence). Written as DNA, the CDR3 is TGTGCCAGCAGCACCTCAGCGGGAGTGGGCCACGAGCAGTACTTC. It codes for CASSTSAGVGHEQYF.

The gene calls are TRBV25-1 and TRBJ1-6, with D maybe TRBD1 (5 bases). Germline CDR1 MGHDK, CDR2 SYGVNS. V lost 1 base and J 6 bases, leaving 13 bases between the germline ends. CDR3 length equals 16 residues. In nucleotides, the CDR3 is TGTGCCAGCAGTGAATTGGCAGGGATGGCTAATTCACCCCTCCACTTT. Protein sequence: CASSELAGMANSPLHF.

The table lists this clone with a few counts. This chain uses TRBV6-5 with TRBJ2-7; 7 nucleotides match TRBD1. Germline lookup yields CDR1 MNHEY and CDR2 SVGAGI. The length of the CDR3 is 15 residues. The V gene end was trimmed by 5 bases and the J gene end by 0 bases; junction bases not matched to a gene: 7. The CDR3: CASSPTGRASYEQYF. CDR3 bases: TGTGCCAGCAGTCCGACAGGGCGCGCCTCCTACGAGCAGTACTTC.

This clone was counted a few times. The gene calls are TRBV6-6 and TRBJ2-3; D gene ambiguous. The V end was cut by 2 bases, the J end by 2 bases, with 8 bases between. Per germline, CDR1 MNHNY and CDR2 SVGAGI (reference sequence). The CDR3 runs 14 residues. CDR3 in DNA: TGTGCCAGCAGTTACAAACAGACCACAGATACGCAGTATTTT. Protein: CASSYKQTTDTQYF.

The chain carries TRBV6-5 and TRBJ2-3, with 9 bases lining up with TRBD2. The germline gives CDR1 MNHEY, CDR2 SVGAGI. The CDR3 is 13 residues long. Germline trimming cut 6 bases from V and 6 bases from J; bases unmatched to any gene: 4. CDR3 loop: CASRAGGMDTQYF. In nucleotides, the CDR3 is TGTGCCAGCAGAGCGGGAGGAATGGATACGCAGTATTTT.

This clone has just one count. CDR3 DNA sequence: TGTGCCAGCAGTTCGCCCCTTGACACTGAGCAGTTCTTC. It yields the protein CASSSPLDTEQFF. The rearrangement uses TRBV3-1 (or the pseudogene TRBV3-2) and TRBJ2-1; D not certain. The germline gives CDR1 LGHDT, CDR2 YNNKEL (reference sequence). The CDR3 has 13 amino acids. V gave up 6 bases and J gave up 9 bases, with 15 bases separating them.

The chain couples TRBV6-5 to TRBJ1-1; 7 bases agree with TRBD1. The length of the CDR3 is 14 residues. Germline V gene data show CDR1 as MNHEY and CDR2 as SVGAGI. V shed 6 bases and J 2 bases; nucleotides not matched to a gene: 6. The CDR3 region is CASRNRGTNTEAFF. The CDR3 DNA reads TGTGCCAGCAGAAACAGGGGCACCAACACTGAAGCTTTCTTT.

This rearrangement joins TRBV15 to TRBJ2-7; D perhaps matches TRBD2 (7 bases). Germline loops: CDR1 LNHNV, CDR2 YYDKDF (reference sequence). Trimming stripped 8 bases from V and 6 bases from J, with 20 bases between. The CDR3 covers 14 residues. The CDR3 bases are TGTGCCACCTCGGGGGGCCCCGGGCTCGCCGAGCAGTACTTC. Translating it yields CATSGGPGLAEQYF.

This chain connects TRBV6-2 or TRBV6-3 to TRBJ1-2; no reliable D call. Germline V CDR1 and CDR2: MNHEY, SVGEGT. With 6 bases removed from V and 8 bases from J, the gap between germline ends came to 19 bases. There are 14 residues in the CDR3. The CDR3 protein is CASSSDLDLSGYTF. The CDR3 DNA reads as TGTGCCAGCAGCTCCGATCTGGACTTATCGGGCTACACCTTC.

The chain links TRBV11-2 to TRBJ1-4, with no clear D. The germline CDR1 and CDR2 sequences are SGHAT and FQNNGV. With 5 bases removed from V and 0 bases from J, the gap between germline ends came to 7 bases. This CDR3 has 14 residues. The CDR3 bases are TGTGCCAGCAGCCCCGCAGCAACTAATGAAAAACTGTTTTTT. This sequence encodes CASSPAATNEKLFF. Full variable domain (outside the CDR3, taken from reference TRBV11-2 and TRBJ1-4): EAGVAQSPRYKIIEKRQSVAFWCNPISGHATLYWYQQILGQGPKLLIQFQNNGVVDDSQLPKDRFSAERLKGVDSTLKIQPAKLEDSAVYLCASSPAATNEKLFFGSGTQLSVL.

The chain carries TRBV5-1 and TRBJ1-4, with TRBD1 identical over 9 bases. With 0 bases clipped from V and 10 bases from J, the junction kept 4 bases outside the gene matches. This CDR3 region has 14 residues. Per germline, CDR1 SGHRS and CDR2 YFSETQ. Written as DNA, the CDR3 is TGCGCCAGCAGCTTGGTAGGGACAGGGCCAAAACTGTTTTTT. It translates to CASSLVGTGPKLFF.

The chain recombines TRBV2 with TRBJ2-3; 10 bases align to TRBD2. J was trimmed by 3 bases and V by 3 bases; bases with no gene match: 9. Germline values: CDR1 SNHLY, CDR2 FYNNEI. This CDR3 region has 17 residues. As DNA, the CDR3 is TGTGCCAGCAGTGACGCGCTAGCGGGAGCGGTTACAGATACGCAGTATTTT. This gives the protein CASSDALAGAVTDTQYF.

The chain has TRBV5-1 and TRBJ2-5, with a possible D match to TRBD1 (5 bases). Germline CDR1 is SGHRS and CDR2 is YFSETQ. Trimming removed 0 bases at V and 0 bases at J, with 6 bases between. The CDR3 totals 14 residues. DNA for the CDR3: TGCGCCAGCAGCTTGGGACAGTACCAAGAGACCCAGTACTTC. As protein: CASSLGQYQETQYF.

The chain uses TRBV30 and TRBJ2-1; a possible D gene is TRBD2 (5 bases). Between the trimmed V and J ends, which lost 4 bases and 10 bases, there was a span of 14 bases. CDR1 and CDR2 (germline): GTSNPN, SVGIG (reference sequence). This CDR3 region has 12 residues. CDR3: CAWNPSGTEQFF. For the CDR3, the DNA is TGTGCCTGGAACCCCTCGGGAACAGAGCAGTTCTTC.

CDR3 residues: CASSLGTLQGQKTQYF. CDR3 DNA: TGCGCCAGCAGCTTGGGTACTCTACAGGGGCAGAAGACCCAGTACTTC. This rearrangement joins TRBV5-1 to TRBJ2-5, with 7 bases identical to TRBD1. With V trimmed by 0 bases and J by 6 bases, 11 bases remained unmatched. The length of the CDR3 is 16 residues. CDR1 is SGHRS, CDR2 YFSETQ, per germline. Full variable domain (rest looked up from reference TRBV5-1 and TRBJ2-5): KAGVTQTPRYLIKTRGQQVTLSCSPISGHRSVSWYQQTPGQGLQFLFEYFSETQRNKGNFPGRFSGRQFSNSRSEMNVSTLELGDSALYLCASSLGTLQGQKTQYFGPGTRLLVL.

In its sample, this clone was seen a few times. The chain joins TRBV19 to TRBJ2-7, with D perhaps TRBD2 (6 bases). Germline V gene sequence: CDR1 LNHDA, CDR2 SQIVND (reference sequence). Trimming took off 7 bases at V and 2 bases at J, with 21 bases between the two ends. The CDR3 runs 16 residues. CDR3 loop: CASTPGRWRAPYEQYF. The CDR3, as DNA: TGTGCCAGTACCCCGGGGAGGTGGCGGGCCCCCTACGAGCAGTACTTC. Full variable domain (missing parts from reference TRBV19 and TRBJ2-7): DGGITQSPKYLFRKEGQNVTLSCEQNLNHDAMYWYRQDPGQGLRLIYYSQIVNDFQKGDIAEGYSVSREKKESFPLTVTSAQKNPTAFYLCASTPGRWRAPYEQYFGPGTRLTVT.

The chain combines TRBV10-1 with TRBJ1-5, with D tentatively TRBD1 (6 bases). Germline lookup yields CDR1 WNHNN and CDR2 SYGVQD (reference sequence). The CDR3 runs to 13 residues. V lost 4 bases and J 5 bases, leaving 9 bases between the germline ends. The CDR3 region is CASSAQGYQPQHF. The CDR3 DNA follows: TGCGCCAGCAGTGCACAGGGCTATCAGCCCCAGCATTTT.

The chain carries TRBV3-1 (or the pseudogene TRBV3-2) and TRBJ2-7; unclear D gene. V lost 0 bases to trimming and J lost 1 base, with 7 bases between them. The germline V gene encodes CDR1 LGHDT and CDR2 YNNKEL (reference sequence). The CDR3 has 14 residues. CDR3 sequence: CASSQDRYSYEQYF. The CDR3 nucleotides are TGTGCCAGCAGCCAAGACAGGTATTCCTACGAGCAGTACTTC.